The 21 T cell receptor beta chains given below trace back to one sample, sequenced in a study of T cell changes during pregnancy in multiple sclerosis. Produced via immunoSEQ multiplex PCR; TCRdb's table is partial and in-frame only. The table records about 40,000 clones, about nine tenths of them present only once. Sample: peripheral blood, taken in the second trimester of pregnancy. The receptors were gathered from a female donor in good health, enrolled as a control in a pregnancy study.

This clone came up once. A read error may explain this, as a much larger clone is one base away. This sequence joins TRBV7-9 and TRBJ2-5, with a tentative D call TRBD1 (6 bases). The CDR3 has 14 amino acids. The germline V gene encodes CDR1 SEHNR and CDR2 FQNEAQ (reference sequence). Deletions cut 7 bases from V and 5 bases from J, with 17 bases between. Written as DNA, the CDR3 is TGTGCCAGCAATTCAGGGGTCGTCGGGGAGACCCAGTACTTC. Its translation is CASNSGVVGETQYF.

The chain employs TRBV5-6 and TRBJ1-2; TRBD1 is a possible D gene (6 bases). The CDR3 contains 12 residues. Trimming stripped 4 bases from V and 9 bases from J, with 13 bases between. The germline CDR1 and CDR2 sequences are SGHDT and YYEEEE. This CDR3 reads CASSPGQLSYTF. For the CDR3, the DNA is TGTGCCAGCAGCCCAGGACAGTTAAGCTACACCTTC.

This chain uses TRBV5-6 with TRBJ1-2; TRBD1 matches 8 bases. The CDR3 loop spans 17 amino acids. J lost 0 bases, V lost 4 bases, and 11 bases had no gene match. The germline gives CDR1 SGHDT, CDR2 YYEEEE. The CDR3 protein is CASSPVQGAKANYGYTF. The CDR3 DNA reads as TGTGCCAGCAGCCCTGTCCAGGGGGCCAAGGCTAACTATGGCTACACCTTC. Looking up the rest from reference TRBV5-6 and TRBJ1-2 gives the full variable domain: DAGVTQSPTHLIKTRGQQVTLRCSPKSGHDTVSWYQQALGQGPQFIFQYYEEEERQRGNFPDRFSGHQFPNYSSELNVNALLLGDSALYLCASSPVQGAKANYGYTFGSGTRLTVV.

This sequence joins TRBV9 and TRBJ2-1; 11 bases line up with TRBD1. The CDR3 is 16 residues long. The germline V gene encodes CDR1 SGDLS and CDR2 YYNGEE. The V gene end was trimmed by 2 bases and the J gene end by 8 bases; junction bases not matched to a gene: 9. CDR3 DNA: TGTGCCAGCAGCGTTCGGACAGGGGGCCTGTACGATGAGCAGTTCTTC. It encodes CASSVRTGGLYDEQFF.

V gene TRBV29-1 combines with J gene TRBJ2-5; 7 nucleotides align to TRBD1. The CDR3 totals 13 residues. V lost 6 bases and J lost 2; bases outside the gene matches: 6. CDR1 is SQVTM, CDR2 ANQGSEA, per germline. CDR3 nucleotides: TGCAGCGTGGCAGACAGGGCTCAAGAGACCCAGTACTTC. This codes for CSVADRAQETQYF.

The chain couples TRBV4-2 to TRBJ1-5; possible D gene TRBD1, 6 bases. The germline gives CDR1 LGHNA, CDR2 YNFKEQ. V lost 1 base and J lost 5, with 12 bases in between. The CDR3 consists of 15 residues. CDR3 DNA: TGTGCCAGCAGCCAAGGGTCAGGGGACGATCAGCCCCAGCATTTT. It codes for CASSQGSGDDQPQHF.

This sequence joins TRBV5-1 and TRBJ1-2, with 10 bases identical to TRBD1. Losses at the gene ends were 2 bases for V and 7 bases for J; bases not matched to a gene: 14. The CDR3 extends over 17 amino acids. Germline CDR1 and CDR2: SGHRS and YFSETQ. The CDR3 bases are TGCGCCAGCAGCTTACACATGGGTGGACAGGGGGAAGTTGGCTACACCTTC. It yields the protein CASSLHMGGQGEVGYTF. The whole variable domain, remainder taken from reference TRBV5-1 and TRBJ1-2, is KAGVTQTPRYLIKTRGQQVTLSCSPISGHRSVSWYQQTPGQGLQFLFEYFSETQRNKGNFPGRFSGRQFSNSRSEMNVSTLELGDSALYLCASSLHMGGQGEVGYTFGSGTRLTVV.

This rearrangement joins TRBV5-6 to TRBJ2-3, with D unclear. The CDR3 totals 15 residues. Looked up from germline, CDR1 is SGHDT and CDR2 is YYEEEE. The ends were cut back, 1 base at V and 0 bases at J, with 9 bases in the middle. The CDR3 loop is CASSLIEASTDTQYF. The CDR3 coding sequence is TGTGCCAGCAGCTTGATAGAGGCAAGCACAGATACGCAGTATTTT.

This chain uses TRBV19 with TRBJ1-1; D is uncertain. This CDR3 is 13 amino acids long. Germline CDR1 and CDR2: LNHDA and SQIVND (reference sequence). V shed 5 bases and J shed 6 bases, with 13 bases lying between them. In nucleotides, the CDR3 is TGTGCCAGTAGTCCCATCCAGCGGGCTGAAGCTTTCTTT. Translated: CASSPIQRAEAFF.

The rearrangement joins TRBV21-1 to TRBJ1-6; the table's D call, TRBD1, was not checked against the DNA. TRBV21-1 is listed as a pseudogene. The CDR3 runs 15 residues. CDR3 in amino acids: CASSKKDRAGSPLHF. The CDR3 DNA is TGTGCCAGCAGCAAAAAGGACAGGGCGGGTTCACCCCTCCACTTT.

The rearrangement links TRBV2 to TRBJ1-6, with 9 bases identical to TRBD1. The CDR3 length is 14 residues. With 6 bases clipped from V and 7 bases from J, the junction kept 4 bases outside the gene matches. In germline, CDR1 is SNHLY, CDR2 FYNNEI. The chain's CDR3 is CASSLTGGNSPLHF. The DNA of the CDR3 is TGTGCCAGCAGCCTGACAGGGGGGAATTCACCCCTCCACTTT.

CDR3 protein: CASSEAVRNEQFF. CDR3 bases: TGTGCCAGCAGTGAAGCCGTGAGGAATGAGCAGTTCTTC. The chain carries TRBV6-1 and TRBJ2-1; D remains unclear. The germline V gene encodes CDR1 MNHNS and CDR2 SASEGT. The CDR3 consists of 13 residues. V was trimmed by 0 bases and J by 7 bases, leaving 7 bases between them.

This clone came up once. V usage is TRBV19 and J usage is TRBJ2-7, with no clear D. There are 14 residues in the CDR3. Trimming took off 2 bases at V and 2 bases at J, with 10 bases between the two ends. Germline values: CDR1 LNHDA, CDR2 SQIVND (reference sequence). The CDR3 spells CASSISVSTYEQYF. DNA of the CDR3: TGTGCCAGTAGTATAAGCGTCAGTACCTACGAGCAGTACTTC.

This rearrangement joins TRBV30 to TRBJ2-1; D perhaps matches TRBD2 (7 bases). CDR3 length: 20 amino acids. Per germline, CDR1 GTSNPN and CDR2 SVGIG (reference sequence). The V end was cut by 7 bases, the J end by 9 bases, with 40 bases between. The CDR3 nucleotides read TGTGCCTCCCACTACCAGGGACCAGTGGTTAGAGGGGAGGGGGGGGGTGAGCAGTTCTTC. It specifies CASHYQGPVVRGEGGGEQFF.

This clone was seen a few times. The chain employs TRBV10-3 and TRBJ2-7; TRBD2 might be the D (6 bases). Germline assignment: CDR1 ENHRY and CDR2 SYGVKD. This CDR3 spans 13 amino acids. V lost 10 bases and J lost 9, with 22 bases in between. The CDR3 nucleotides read TGTGCCAACCAAGCGGCGGGGTACAGTGCGCAGTACTTC. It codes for CANQAAGYSAQYF.

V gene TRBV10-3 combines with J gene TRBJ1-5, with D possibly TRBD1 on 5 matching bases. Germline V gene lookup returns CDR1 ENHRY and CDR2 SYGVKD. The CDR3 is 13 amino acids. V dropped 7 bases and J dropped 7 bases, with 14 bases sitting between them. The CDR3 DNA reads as TGTGCCATCACCGGGGGTGGGGACCAGCCCCAGCATTTT. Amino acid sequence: CAITGGGDQPQHF.

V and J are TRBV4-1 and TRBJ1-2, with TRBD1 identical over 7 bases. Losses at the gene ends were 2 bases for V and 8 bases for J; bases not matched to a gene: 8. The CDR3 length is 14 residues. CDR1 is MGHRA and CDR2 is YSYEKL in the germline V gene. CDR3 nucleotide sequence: TGCGCCAGCAGCCAAAGGACAGGCTTGGAGGGCTACACCTTC. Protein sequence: CASSQRTGLEGYTF.

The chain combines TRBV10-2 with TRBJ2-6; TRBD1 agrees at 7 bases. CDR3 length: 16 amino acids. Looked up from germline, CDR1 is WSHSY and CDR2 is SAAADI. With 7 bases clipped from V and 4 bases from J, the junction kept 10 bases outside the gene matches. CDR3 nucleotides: TGCGCCAGCATTGGGCAGGGGGTGCGAGGGGCCAACGTCCTGACTTTC. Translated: CASIGQGVRGANVLTF.

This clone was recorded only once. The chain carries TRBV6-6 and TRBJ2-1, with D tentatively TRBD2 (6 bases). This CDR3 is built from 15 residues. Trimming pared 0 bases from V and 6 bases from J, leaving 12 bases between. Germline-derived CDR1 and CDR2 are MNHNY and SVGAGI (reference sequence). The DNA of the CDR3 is TGTGCCAGCAGTTACTCAGCGGGTGTCGGCAATGAGCAGTTCTTC. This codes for CASSYSAGVGNEQFF.

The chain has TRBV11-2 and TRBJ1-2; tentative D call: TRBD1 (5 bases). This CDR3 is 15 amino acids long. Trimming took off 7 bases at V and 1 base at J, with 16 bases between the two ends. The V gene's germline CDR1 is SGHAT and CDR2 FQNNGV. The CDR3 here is CASIGTGGVNYGYTF. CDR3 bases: TGTGCCAGCATCGGGACTGGAGGGGTTAACTATGGCTACACCTTC. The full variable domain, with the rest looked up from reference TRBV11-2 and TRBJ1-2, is EAGVAQSPRYKIIEKRQSVAFWCNPISGHATLYWYQQILGQGPKLLIQFQNNGVVDDSQLPKDRFSAERLKGVDSTLKIQPAKLEDSAVYLCASIGTGGVNYGYTFGSGTRLTVV.

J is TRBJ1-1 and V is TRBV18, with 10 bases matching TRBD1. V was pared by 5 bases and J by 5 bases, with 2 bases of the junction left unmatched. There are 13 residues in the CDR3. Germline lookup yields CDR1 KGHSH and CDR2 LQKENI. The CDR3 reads CASSRDRGTEAFF. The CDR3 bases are TGTGCCAGCTCAAGGGACAGGGGAACTGAAGCTTTCTTT.